The source of this T cell receptor beta chain is a study of T cell repertoires in cytomegalovirus infection. At the level of the study: It was the public TCR beta signatures that indicated both CMV infection and matching HLA type.

The study, taken as a whole, reports: The study found HLA-C-restricted CMV-specific TCR beta clonotypes dominating the ex vivo response. Identification of carriers of CMV plus the relevant HLA was performed using cumulative public TCR beta family frequency.

TCRdb fed the reads into MiXCR, producing one record per CDR3 protein. The sample gives about 140,000 distinct CDR3 sequences, about 6% of which show up once; around 17% is in the top ten. The CDR3 has 15 residues. V was cut by 0 bases and J by 4 bases, with 12 bases left in between. The germline V gene encodes CDR1 SGDLS and CDR2 YYNGEE. This clonotype was observed at least ten times. Its antigen is undetermined. The sequenced sample consisted of PBMCs. This receptor was obtained from a human donor in good health (CMV status not recorded). Some clones in this sample may be carry-over from other donors' samples. The chain recombines TRBV9 with TRBJ2-3; the D gene is possibly TRBD2 (7 bases). The CDR3 reads CASSVVEGGPDTQYF. The CDR3 coding sequence is TGTGCCAGCAGCGTAGTCGAGGGGGGGCCAGATACGCAGTATTTT.